Reported below is one T cell receptor beta chain. Its cognate antigen has yet to be identified. Qualities for individual bases were not recorded, and no much larger clone is one base off. The sample originates from a study of blood T cell repertoires in COVID-19 (dated by TCRdb to the early 2020s). Broadly, across the study: Samples from collaborators originated in the United States, Italy and Spain and spanned both the acute and convalescent phases of COVID-19. The prospective study material was composed of cDNA or gDNA derived from T cells, B-cell-depleted T cells, or PBMCs. HLA class I and class II types, where available, came from metadata supplied by the sample provider rather than from assay-based typing. Subjects who had been exposed to COVID-19, were actively infected with it, or had recovered from it provided the deeply sampled blood TCRbeta repertoires that made up the dataset. Samples were obtained from the ongoing ImmuneRACE study (first 160 participants) and from roughly 1,300 subjects provided by 6 global collaborators. The repertoires were released in a freely available public database meant as a resource for research on the immune response to SARS-CoV-2. Sample metadata almost always included a de-identified subject ID, COVID-19 status, age in years and sex.

TCRbeta CDR3 regions were amplified from genomic DNA using the immunoSEQ Assay, a bias-controlled multiplex PCR. As for the original processing: The number of nucleated cells in each sample was estimated from the amplification of reference gene primers within the assay. To quantify the absolute abundance of each unique TCRbeta CDR3 rearrangement, sequence reads were collapsed and filtered. Productive Simpson clonality was computed per sample as the square root of Simpson's diversity index over productive rearrangements. The clones in this table, taken by TCRdb from immuneACCESS, are in-frame only. Not every clone is retained; where verified, under half of the shortfall comes from an unresolved V gene, and the cause of the rest is unknown. The D gene and trimming were derived from the DNA, and the V and J assignments and clone size from that table. The sample table lists some 420,000 clones, 80% to 90% of them with a count of one. Together, the top ten hold roughly 1.1% of the sample.

In the prospective study, participants were roughly 18 to 89 years old, resided in about two dozen geographic areas of the United States, and were enrolled through a virtual design. To assign participants to cohorts, the prospective study relied on clinical history that participants themselves reported in a screening survey and a study questionnaire. Recovered participants in ImmuneRACE Cohort 3 were defined as having two consecutive negative NP/OP PCR tests, clearance from a healthcare professional, or resolution of symptoms. Each participant in the prospective study had whole blood, serum and a nasopharyngeal or oropharyngeal swab collected by mobile phlebotomists. Prospective study participants could optionally give additional blood draws and questionnaires over a roughly 2-month period. Blood samples from the prospective study were shipped frozen or at room temperature prior to DNA extraction.

In the germline V gene (reference sequence), CDR1 corresponds to SEHNR and CDR2 to FQNEAQ. From V the trimming removes 5 bases and from J it removes 6 bases, while the gene matches leave 13 bases of the junction unaccounted for. From cysteine to phenylalanine, the CDR3 is 16 amino acids long. Only CDR3 DNA is held: 48 bases, read in frame from base 1. General findings and caveats noted by the study authors: How much clinical and demographic metadata was included differed by source and by participant, and the metadata was provided uncurated.

This clonotype was sampled from a man under 40 who had recovered from COVID-19. This receptor chain uses TRBV7-9 and TRBJ2-7, with 10 bases matching TRBD2. Sequences were obtained from PBMCs or T cells enriched from blood (not recorded which). The DNA sequence is TGTGCCAGCAGCCCCAAGTCTCGCCTAGCGGGGGTCGAGCAGTACTTC. This sequence encodes CASSPKSRLAGVEQYF. Beyond the CDR3, the reference TRBV7-9 and TRBJ2-7 genes provide the residues; the full variable domain reads: DTGVSQNPRHKITKRGQNVTFRCDPISEHNRLYWYRQTLGQGPEFLTYFQNEAQLEKSRLLSDRFSAERPKGSFSTLEIQRTEQGDSAMYLCASSPKSRLAGVEQYFGPGTRLTVT.